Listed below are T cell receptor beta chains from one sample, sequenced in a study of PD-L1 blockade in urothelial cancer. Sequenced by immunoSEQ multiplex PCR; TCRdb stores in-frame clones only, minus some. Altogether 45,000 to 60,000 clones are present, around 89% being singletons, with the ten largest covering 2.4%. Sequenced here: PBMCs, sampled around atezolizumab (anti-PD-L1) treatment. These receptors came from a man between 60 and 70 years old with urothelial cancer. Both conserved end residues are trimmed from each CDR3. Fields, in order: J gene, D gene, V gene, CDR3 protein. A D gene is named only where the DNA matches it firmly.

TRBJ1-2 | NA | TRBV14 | ASSQVSLGT
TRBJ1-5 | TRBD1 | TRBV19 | ASSRARDRVVQPQH
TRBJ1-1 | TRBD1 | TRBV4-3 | ASSQEPGQMNTEAF
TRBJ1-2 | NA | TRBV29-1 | SAGDGYGYT
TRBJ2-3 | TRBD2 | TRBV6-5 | ASSPSGRRDTQY
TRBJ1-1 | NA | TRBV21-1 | ASSKGRQGDTEAF
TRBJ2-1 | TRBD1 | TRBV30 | AWSETGKSYGEQF
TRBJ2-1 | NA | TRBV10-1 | ASSESGRVNEQF
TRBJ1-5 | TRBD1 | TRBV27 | ASSTGTGRNQPQH
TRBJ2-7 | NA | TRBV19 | ASSGQGRNEQY
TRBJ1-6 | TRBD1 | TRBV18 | ASSLLVGQGYNSPLH
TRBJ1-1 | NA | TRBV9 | ASSVVGAGGGTEAF
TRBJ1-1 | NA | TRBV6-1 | ASSEASNTEAF
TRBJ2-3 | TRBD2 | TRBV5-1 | ASSSPASGGPLSTQY
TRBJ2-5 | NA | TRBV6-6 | ASSTGRVQETQY
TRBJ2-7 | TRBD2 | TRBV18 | ASSKPGLAGSGEQY
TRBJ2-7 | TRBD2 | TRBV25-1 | ASSDSATGLYEQY
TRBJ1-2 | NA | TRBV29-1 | SVDYRRLT
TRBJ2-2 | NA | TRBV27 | ASRQRANTGELF
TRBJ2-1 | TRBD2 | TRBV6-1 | ASQSLAGVLNEQF
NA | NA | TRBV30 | AWSVRRGGEQY
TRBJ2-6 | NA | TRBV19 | ASSITGANVLT
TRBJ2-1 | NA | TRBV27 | ASSLGQGVQREGLNEQF
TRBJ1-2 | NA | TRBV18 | ASSPTIGGANYGYT
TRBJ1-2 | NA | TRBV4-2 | ASSQDRLNYGYT
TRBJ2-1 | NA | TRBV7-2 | ASSLERYNEQF
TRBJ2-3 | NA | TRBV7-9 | ASSSGQTDTQY
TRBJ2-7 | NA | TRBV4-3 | ASSSVLAAYEQY
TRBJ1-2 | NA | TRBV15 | ATREGARRGYT
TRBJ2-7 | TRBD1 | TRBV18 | ASSPRQGTYEQY
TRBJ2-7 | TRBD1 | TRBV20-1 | SASNRG
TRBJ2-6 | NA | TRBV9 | ASSVTEGRGAGANVLT
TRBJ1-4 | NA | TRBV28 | ASSQGRNEKLF
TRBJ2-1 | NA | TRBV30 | AWSQTNEQF
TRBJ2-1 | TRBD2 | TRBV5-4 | ASSGGEGSYNEQF
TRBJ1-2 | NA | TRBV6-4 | ASSRDYSSDGYT
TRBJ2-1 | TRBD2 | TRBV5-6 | ASSLFSGGPISTEQF
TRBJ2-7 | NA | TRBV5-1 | ASSLQSGSYEQY
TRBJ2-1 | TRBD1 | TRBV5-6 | ASRAGTGINEQF
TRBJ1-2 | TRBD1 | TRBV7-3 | ASSFYPGQGYT